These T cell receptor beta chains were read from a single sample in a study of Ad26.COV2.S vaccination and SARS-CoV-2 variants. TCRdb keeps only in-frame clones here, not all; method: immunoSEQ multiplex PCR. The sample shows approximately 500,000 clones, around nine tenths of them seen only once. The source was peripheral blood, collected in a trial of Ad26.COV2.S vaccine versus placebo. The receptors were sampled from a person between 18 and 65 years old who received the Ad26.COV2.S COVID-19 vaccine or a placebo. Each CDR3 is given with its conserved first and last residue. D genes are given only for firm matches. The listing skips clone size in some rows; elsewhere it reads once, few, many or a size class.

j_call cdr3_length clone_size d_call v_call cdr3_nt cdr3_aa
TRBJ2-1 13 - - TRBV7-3 TGTGCCAGCAGCTCCCGCTGGGGCTCCCAGCAGTTCTTC CASSSRWGSQQFF
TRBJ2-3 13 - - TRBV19 TGTGCCAGCCGACGGGGAGGCACAGATACGCAGTATTTT CASRRGGTDTQYF
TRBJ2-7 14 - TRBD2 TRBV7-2 TGTGCCAGCAGCTTAAGGACTAGCGGGGGCGAGCAGTACTTC CASSLRTSGGEQYF
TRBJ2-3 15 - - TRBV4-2 TGTGCCAGCAGCCAAGTCGGGAGCAACACAGATACGCAGTATTTT CASSQVGSNTDTQYF
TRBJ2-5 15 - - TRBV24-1 TGTGCCACCAGTGATTGGTCCACGGAGCAAGAGACCCAGTACTTC CATSDWSTEQETQYF
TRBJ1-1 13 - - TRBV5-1 TGCGCCAGCAGCAGCTGGCCGAACACTGAAGCTTTCTTT CASSSWPNTEAFF
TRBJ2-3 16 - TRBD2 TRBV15 TGTGCCACCAGCCCAGGTCGACTAGCGGGCACAGATACGCAGTATTTT CATSPGRLAGTDTQYF
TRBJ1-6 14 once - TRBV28 TGTGCCAGCAGGCCGGGCCCCTATAATTCACCCCTCCACTTT CASRPGPYNSPLHF
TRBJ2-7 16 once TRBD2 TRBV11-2 TGTGCCAGCAGCTTAGTGGCTAGCGGGAGAAATTTCGAGCAGTACTTC CASSLVASGRNFEQYF
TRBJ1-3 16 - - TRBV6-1 TGTGCCAGCAGTGAAGCACCGGGGGGCTCTGGAAACACCATATATTTT CASSEAPGGSGNTIYF
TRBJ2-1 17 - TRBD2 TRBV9 TGTGCCAGCAGCGTAGGGGGACTAGCGGGAGAAGGCAATGAGCAGTTCTTC CASSVGGLAGEGNEQFF
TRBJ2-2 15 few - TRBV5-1 TGCGCCAGCAGCTCGGGGACCATAGGCACCGGGGAGCTGTTTTTT CASSSGTIGTGELFF
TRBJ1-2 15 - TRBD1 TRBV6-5 TGTGCCAGCAGTCTCCAGTTTGGGACAGGAGATGGCTACACCTTC CASSLQFGTGDGYTF
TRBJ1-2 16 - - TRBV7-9 TGTGCCAGCAGCTTTCCCCCCCAGGGAGCTAACTATGGCTACACCTTC CASSFPPQGANYGYTF
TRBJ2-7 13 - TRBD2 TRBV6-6 TGTGCCATCTTCCGGGAGGGCCCTCACGAGCAGTACTTC CAIFREGPHEQYF
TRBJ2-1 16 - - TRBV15 TGTGCCACCAGCAGAGCGGTAGGGGGGCCCTACAATGAGCAGTTCTTC CATSRAVGGPYNEQFF
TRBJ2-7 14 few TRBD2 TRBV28 TGTGCCAGCAGCACCCGCGGACTAGGGTACGAGCAGTACTTC CASSTRGLGYEQYF
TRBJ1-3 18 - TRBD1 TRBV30 TGTGCCTGGAGTGTTCTCCCCCCCGTACAGGGGTCTGGAAACACCATATATTTT CAWSVLPPVQGSGNTIYF
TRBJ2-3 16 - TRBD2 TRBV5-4 TGTGCCAGCTCACTACAAGCGGGAGTGGGCACAGATACGCAGTATTTT CASSLQAGVGTDTQYF
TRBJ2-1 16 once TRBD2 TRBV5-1 TGCGCCAGCAGCTTAGCACCGGGACTAGTATACAATGAGCAGTTCTTC CASSLAPGLVYNEQFF
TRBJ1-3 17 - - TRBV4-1 TGCGCCAGCAGCCATGCGGGGACAACTGGAAATGAGCACACCATATATTTT CASSHAGTTGNEHTIYF
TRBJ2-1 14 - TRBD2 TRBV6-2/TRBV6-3 TGTGCCAGCAGTTACTCCCGACTAGCTCATGAGCAGTTCTTC CASSYSRLAHEQFF
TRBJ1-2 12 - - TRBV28 TGTGCCATATCGGGGGGATTGGATGGCTACACCTTC CAISGGLDGYTF
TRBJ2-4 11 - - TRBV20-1 TGCAGTGCTAGAGATCGGACAGAAGTGTACTTC CSARDRTEVYF
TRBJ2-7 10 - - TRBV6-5 TGTGCCAGCGGAGGGGGAGAGCAGTACTTC CASGGGEQYF
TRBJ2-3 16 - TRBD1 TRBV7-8 TGTGCCAGCAGCTCGCGGGACAGGGGGCTCACAGATACGCAGTATTTT CASSSRDRGLTDTQYF
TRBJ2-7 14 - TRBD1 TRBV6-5 TGTGCCAGCGGACAGGGGGGCCTCTCCTACGAGCAGTACTTC CASGQGGLSYEQYF
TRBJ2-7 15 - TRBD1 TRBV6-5 TGTGCCAGCTACCTACAGGGGGCCTTGTCCTACGAGCAGTACTTC CASYLQGALSYEQYF
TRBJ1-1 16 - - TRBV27 TGTGCCACCTCAAAAACAACCGGGACCCCGAACACTGAAGCTTTCTTT CATSKTTGTPNTEAFF
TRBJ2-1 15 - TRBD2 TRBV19 TGTGCCAGTAGCCCGGGAGGGGGGCGTTACAATGAGCAGTTCTTC CASSPGGGRYNEQFF
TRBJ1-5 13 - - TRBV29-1 TGCAGCATTAAACAGGGAGTGGATCAGCCCCAGCATTTT CSIKQGVDQPQHF
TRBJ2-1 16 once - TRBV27 TGTGCCAGCCTCCCTGCGTGGACCCTAGGCTTTGATGAGCAGTTCTTC CASLPAWTLGFDEQFF
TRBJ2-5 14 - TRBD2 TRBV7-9 TGTGCCAGCAGCTTGGGAGGGCAGCTGGAGACCCAGTACTTC CASSLGGQLETQYF
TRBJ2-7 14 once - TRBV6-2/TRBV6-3 TGTGCCAGCAGTAGAGGGACGGTGACCTACGAGCAGTACTTC CASSRGTVTYEQYF
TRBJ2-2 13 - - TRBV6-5 TGTGCCAGCAGTCAGGGGATCACCGGGGAGCTGTTTTTT CASSQGITGELFF
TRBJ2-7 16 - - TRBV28 TGTGCCAGCAACACCCCGGGTCCCGGGTCGGACTACGAGCAGTACTTC CASNTPGPGSDYEQYF
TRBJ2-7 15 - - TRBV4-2 TGTGCCAGCAGCCAAGCGGAGGACACCTCGTACGAGCAGTACTTC CASSQAEDTSYEQYF
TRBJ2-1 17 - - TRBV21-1 TGTGCCAGCAGCAAAGTGCACGAGCGGGAGGGCTACAATGAGCAGTTCTTC CASSKVHEREGYNEQFF
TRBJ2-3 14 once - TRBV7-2 TGTGCCAGCAGCTTCGGAGGGTTCACAGATACGCAGTATTTT CASSFGGFTDTQYF
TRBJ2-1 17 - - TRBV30 TGTGCCTGGAGTAAAGGCCCGGGGCTAACCGACGAGAATGAGCAGTTCTTC CAWSKGPGLTDENEQFF
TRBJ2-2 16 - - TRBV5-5 TGTGCCAGCAGCCAAATTCAGGGCTATGAGGCCGGGGAGCTGTTTTTT CASSQIQGYEAGELFF
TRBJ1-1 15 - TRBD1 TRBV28 TGTGCCAGCAGTTCTTACAGGGGCGTGAACACTGAAGCTTTCTTT CASSSYRGVNTEAFF
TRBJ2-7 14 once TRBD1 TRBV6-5 TGTGCCAGCACCGCGACAGGGAGCCCCTACGAGCAGTACTTC CASTATGSPYEQYF
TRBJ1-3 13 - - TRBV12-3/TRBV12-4 TGTGCCAGCAAACTAAACTCTGGAAACACCATATATTTT CASKLNSGNTIYF
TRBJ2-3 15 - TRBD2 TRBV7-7 TGTGCCAGCAGCCCAGGGAGCGGGAGGTCGGATACGCAGTATTTT CASSPGSGRSDTQYF
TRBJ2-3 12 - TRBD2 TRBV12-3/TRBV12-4 TGTGCCAGCAGTTTCACGGGGGGTACGCAGTATTTT CASSFTGGTQYF
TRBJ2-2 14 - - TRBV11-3 TGTGCCAGCAGCCCAGCGGACGGAGCCGGGGAGCTGTTTTTT CASSPADGAGELFF
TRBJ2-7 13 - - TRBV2 TGTGCCAGCTGGGCAGGACAATTCTACGAGCAGTACTTC CASWAGQFYEQYF